The text below deals with one T cell receptor beta chain. Its antigen is still unknown. Through 5' RACE with UMI labels, the TRB cDNA libraries were prepared. TCRdb derives one entry per CDR3 protein from the 5' RACE reads, leaving out DNA. The specimen's table records some 150,000 distinct CDR3 sequences. This entry is derived from a study of CXCR3-negative and CXCR3-positive naive CD8 T cells. Points from the study as a whole: Naive cells with CXCR3 showed TRB CDR3s that were more hydrophobic than those in CXCR3-negative naive cells.

Germline V CDR1 and CDR2: SEHNR, FQNEAQ (reference sequence). The CDR3 contains 12 residues. The sequenced sample was naive CXCR3+ CD8+ T cells from blood. Subset described: CD45RO-CCR7+CD27+CD95- naive CD8+ T cells expressing CXCR3 (TNR3+). The TCR was taken from a human donor in good health. Some clones in this sample may be carry-over from other donors' samples. This chain joins TRBV7-9 and TRBJ1-2. CDR3 protein: CASSLSGNGYTF.